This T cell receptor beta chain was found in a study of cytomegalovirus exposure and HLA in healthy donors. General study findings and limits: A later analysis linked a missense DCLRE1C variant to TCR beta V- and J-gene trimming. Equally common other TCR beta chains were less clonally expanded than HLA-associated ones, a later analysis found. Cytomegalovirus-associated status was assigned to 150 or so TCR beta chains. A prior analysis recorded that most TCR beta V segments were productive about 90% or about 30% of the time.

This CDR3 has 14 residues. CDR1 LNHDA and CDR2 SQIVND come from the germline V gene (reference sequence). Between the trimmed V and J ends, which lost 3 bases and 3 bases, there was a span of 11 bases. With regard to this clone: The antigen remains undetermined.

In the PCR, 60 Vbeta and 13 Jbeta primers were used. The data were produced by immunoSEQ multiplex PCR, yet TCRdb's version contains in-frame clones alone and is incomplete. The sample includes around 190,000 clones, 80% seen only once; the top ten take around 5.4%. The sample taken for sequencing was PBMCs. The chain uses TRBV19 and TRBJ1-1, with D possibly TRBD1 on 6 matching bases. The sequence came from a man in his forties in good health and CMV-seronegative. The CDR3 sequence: CASSIVQGDTEAFF. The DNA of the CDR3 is TGTGCCAGTAGTATTGTACAGGGAGACACTGAAGCTTTCTTT.